This TCR beta chain was profiled in a study of CD8+ T cells in alopecia areata. Across the whole study: Tofacitinib therapy took 6 to 18 months; 6 months off drug came after. Study results and limitations: Clonality exceeded that of normal scalp in lesional scalp, most notably in alopecia totalis/universalis.

This clone occurred a few times. Its antigen is still unknown. The sample's treatment: oral pan-JAK inhibitor, 5-10 mg twice daily. The sequencing template was cDNA reverse transcribed from extracted RNA. Data came from immunoSEQ multiplex PCR; TCRdb stores just in-frame clones and leaves some out. The data show 200,000 to 250,000 clones, approximately 67% seen once. From germline, CDR1 is SGHRS and CDR2 YFSETQ. V lost 0 bases and J 3 bases, leaving 9 bases between the germline ends. There are 14 residues in the CDR3. The clonotype originates from a human donor with alopecia areata. The input for sequencing was CD4+ T cells sorted from blood, taken between weeks 44 and 45, from a patient treated with tofacitinib. The chain combines TRBV5-1 with TRBJ2-5; a weak D match, TRBD2 (6 bases). The CDR3: CASSLVGGEETQYF. The CDR3 coding sequence is TGCGCCAGCAGCTTGGTCGGCGGGGAAGAGACCCAGTACTTC. Complete variable domain (other parts from reference TRBV5-1 and TRBJ2-5): KAGVTQTPRYLIKTRGQQVTLSCSPISGHRSVSWYQQTPGQGLQFLFEYFSETQRNKGNFPGRFSGRQFSNSRSEMNVSTLELGDSALYLCASSLVGGEETQYFGPGTRLLVL.